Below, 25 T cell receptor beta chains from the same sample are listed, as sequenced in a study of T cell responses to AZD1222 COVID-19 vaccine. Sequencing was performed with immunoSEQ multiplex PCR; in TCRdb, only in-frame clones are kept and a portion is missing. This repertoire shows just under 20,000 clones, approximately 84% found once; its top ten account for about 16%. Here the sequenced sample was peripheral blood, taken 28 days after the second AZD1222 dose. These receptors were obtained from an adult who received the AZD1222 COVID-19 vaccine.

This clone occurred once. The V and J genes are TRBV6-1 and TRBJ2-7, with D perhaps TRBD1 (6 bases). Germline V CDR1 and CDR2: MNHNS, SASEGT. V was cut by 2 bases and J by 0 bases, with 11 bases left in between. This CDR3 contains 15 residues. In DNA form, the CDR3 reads TGTGCCAGCAGTGAAAATCAGGGGAGCTCCTACGAGCAGTACTTC. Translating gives CASSENQGSSYEQYF.

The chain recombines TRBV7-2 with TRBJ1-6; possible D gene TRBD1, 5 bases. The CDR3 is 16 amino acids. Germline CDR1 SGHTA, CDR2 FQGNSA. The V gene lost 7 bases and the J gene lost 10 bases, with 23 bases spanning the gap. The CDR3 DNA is TGTGCCAGCAACGCCCAATCTGGGGCGTCGGGGTCACCCCTCCACTTT. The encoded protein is CASNAQSGASGSPLHF.

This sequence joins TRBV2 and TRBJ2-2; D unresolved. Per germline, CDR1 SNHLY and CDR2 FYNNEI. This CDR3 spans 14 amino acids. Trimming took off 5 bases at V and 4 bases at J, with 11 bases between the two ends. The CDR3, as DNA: TGTGCCAGCAGTCCTAGGAACCCCACCGGGGAGCTGTTTTTT. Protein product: CASSPRNPTGELFF.

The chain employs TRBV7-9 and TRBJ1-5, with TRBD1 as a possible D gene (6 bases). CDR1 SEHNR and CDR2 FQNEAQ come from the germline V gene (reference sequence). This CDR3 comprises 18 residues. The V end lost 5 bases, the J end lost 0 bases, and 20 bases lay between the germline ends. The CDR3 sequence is CASSPPRTDLYSNQPQHF. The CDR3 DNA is TGTGCCAGCAGCCCCCCGCGGACAGACCTTTATAGCAATCAGCCCCAGCATTTT.

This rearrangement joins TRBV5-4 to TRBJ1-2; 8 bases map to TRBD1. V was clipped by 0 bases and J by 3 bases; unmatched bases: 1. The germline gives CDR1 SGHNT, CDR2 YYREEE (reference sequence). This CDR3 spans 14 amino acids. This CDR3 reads CASSLARGHYGYTF. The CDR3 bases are TGTGCCAGCAGCTTGGCCAGGGGGCACTATGGCTACACCTTC.

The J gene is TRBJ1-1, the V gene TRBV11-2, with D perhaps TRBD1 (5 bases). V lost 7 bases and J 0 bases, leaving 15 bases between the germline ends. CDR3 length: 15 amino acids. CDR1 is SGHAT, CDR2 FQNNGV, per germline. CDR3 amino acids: CASTAYQGMNTEAFF. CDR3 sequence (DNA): TGTGCCAGCACAGCTTACCAGGGTATGAACACTGAAGCTTTCTTT.

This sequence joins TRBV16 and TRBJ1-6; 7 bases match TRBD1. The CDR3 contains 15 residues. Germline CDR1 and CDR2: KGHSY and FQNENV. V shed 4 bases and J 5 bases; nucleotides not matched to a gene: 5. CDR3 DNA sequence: TGTGCCAGCAGCCTATCCGGGACAGATAATTCACCCCTCCACTTT. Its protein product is CASSLSGTDNSPLHF.

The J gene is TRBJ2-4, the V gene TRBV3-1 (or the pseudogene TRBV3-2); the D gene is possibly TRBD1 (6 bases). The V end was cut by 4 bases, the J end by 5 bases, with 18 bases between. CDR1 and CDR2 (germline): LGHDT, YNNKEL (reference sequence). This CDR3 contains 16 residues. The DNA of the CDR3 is TGTGCCAGCAGCCTCGCTGGGGGCGAGTGGGAAAACATTCAGTACTTC. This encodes CASSLAGGEWENIQYF.

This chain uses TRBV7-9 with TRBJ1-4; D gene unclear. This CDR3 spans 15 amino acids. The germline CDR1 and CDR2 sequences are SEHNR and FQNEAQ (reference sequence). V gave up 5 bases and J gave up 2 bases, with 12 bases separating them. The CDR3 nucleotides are TGTGCCAGCAGCCCCCGGGGAGGGACTAATGAAAAACTGTTTTTT. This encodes CASSPRGGTNEKLFF.

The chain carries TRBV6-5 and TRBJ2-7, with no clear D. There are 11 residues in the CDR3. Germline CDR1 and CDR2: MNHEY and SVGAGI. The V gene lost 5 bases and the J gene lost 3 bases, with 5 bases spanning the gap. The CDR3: CASSLNYEQYF. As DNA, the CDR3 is TGTGCCAGCAGTCTCAACTACGAGCAGTACTTC.

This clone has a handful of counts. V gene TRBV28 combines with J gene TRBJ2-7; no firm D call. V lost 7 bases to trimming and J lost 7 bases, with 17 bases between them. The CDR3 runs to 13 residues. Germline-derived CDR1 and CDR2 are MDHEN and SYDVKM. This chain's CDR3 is CASTMGMAGEQYF. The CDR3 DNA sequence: TGTGCCAGCACTATGGGGATGGCTGGGGAGCAGTACTTC. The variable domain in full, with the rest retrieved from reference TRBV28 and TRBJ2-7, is DVKVTQSSRYLVKRTGEKVFLECVQDMDHENMFWYRQDPGLGLRLIYFSYDVKMKEKGDIPEGYSVSREKKERFSLILESASTNQTSMYLCASTMGMAGEQYFGPGTRLTVT.

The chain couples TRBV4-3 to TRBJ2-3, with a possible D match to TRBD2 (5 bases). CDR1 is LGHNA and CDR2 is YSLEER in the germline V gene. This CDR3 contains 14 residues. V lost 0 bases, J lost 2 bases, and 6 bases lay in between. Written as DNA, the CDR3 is TGCGCCAGCAGCCAAGACGGGAACACAGATACGCAGTATTTT. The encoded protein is CASSQDGNTDTQYF.

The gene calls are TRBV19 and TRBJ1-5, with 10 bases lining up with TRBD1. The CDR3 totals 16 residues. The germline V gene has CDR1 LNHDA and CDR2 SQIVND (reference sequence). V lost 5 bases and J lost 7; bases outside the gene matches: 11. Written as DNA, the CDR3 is TGTGCCAGTAGTCCTAGGGACAGGGGAGACAAACAGCCCCAGCATTTT. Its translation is CASSPRDRGDKQPQHF.

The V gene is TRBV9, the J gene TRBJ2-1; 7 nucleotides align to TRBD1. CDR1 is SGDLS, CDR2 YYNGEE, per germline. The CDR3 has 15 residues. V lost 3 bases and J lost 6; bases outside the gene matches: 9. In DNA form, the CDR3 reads TGTGCCAGCAGCGCAACAGGGGCTCTCTCCAATGAGCAGTTCTTC. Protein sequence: CASSATGALSNEQFF.

CDR3 DNA sequence: TGTGCCAGCAGTGATCCAAACCAGCCCCGCATGAACACTGAAGCTTTCTTT. Translating it yields CASSDPNQPRMNTEAFF. The chain has TRBV6-1 and TRBJ1-1, with unresolved D. This CDR3 is built from 17 residues. The germline V and J ends were trimmed by 3 bases and 0 bases, with 17 bases remaining between them. Looked up from germline, CDR1 is MNHNS and CDR2 is SASEGT.

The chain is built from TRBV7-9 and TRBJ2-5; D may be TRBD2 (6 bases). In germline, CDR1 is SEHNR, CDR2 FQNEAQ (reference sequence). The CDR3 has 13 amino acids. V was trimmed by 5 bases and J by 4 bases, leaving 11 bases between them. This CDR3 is CASSPRGAETQYF. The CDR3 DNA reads TGTGCCAGCAGCCCACGCGGGGCAGAGACCCAGTACTTC.

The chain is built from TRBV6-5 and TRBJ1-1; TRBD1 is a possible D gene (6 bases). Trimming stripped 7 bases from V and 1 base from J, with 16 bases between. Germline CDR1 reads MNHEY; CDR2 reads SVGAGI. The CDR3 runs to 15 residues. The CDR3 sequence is CASTQGLQGNTEAFF. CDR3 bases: TGTGCCAGCACCCAGGGGTTACAGGGGAACACTGAAGCTTTCTTT.

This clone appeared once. CDR3 sequence: CASSLGQGASGNTIYF. CDR3 sequence (DNA): TGTGCCAGCAGTTTGGGACAGGGGGCTTCTGGAAACACCATATATTTT. The V gene is TRBV6-5, the J gene TRBJ1-3; 12 bases are a match to TRBD1. The CDR3 has 16 residues. Germline CDR1 reads MNHEY; CDR2 reads SVGAGI. V lost 4 bases and J lost 1; bases outside the gene matches: 2.

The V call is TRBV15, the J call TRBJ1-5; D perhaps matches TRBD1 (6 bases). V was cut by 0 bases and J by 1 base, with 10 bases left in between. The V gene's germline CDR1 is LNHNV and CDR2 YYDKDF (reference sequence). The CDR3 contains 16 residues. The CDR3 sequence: CATSRDPGASNQPQHF. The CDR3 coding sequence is TGTGCCACCAGCAGAGACCCAGGGGCGAGCAATCAGCCCCAGCATTTT.

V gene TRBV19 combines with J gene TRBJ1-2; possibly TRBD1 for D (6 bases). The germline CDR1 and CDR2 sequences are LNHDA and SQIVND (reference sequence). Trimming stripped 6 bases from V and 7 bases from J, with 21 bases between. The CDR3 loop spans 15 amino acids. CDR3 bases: TGTGCCAGTAGCTCCGATAAAACAGGGACTGGTGGCTACACCTTC. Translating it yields CASSSDKTGTGGYTF.

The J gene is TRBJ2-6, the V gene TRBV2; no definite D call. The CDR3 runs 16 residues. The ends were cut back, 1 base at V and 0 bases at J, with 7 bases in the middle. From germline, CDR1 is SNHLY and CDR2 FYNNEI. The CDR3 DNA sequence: TGTGCCAGCAGTGAAGGTTTCCGCTCTGGGGCCAACGTCCTGACTTTC. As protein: CASSEGFRSGANVLTF. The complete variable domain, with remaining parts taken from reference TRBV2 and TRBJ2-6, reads EPEVTQTPSHQVTQMGQEVILRCVPISNHLYFYWYRQILGQKVEFLVSFYNNEISEKSEIFDDQFSVERPDGSNFTLKIRSTKLEDSAMYFCASSEGFRSGANVLTFGAGSRLTVL.

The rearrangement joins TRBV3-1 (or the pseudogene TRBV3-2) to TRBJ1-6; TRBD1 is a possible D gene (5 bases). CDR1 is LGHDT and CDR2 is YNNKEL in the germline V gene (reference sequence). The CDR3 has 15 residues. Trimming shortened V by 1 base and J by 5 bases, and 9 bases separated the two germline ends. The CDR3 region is CASSQAGQNNSPLHF. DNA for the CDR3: TGTGCCAGCAGCCAAGCGGGGCAGAATAATTCACCCCTCCACTTT.

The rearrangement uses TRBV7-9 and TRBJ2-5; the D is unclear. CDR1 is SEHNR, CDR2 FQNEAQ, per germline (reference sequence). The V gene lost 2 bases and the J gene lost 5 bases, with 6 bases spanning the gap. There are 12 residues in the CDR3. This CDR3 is CASSLTAETQYF. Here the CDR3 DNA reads TGTGCCAGCAGCTTAACCGCGGAGACCCAGTACTTC.

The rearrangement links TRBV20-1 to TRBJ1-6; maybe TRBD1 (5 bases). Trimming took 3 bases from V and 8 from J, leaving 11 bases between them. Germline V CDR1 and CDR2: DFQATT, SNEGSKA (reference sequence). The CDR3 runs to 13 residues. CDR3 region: CSASTGSYSPLHF. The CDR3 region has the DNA TGCAGTGCTAGTACAGGCAGCTATTCACCCCTCCACTTT.

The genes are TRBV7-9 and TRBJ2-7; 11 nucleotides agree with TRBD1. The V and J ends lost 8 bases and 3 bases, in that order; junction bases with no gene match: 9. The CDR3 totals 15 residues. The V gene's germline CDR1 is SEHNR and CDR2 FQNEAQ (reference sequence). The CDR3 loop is CASDPGGQGVYEQYF. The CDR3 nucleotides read TGTGCCAGCGACCCGGGGGGACAGGGGGTCTACGAGCAGTACTTC.